This T cell receptor (beta chain) was retrieved from a study of blood T cells in healthy people across ages. General study results and limits: The authors considered diversity estimates from one million T cells to be underestimates. Naive CD4+ cells and diversity were both higher in long-lived donors than in aged donors.

Donors ranged from roughly 6 to 90 years old and were healthy Caucasians in Russia. Isolation of PBMCs gave at least 6 million cells per sample. A J-beta primer mix and a sample-barcoded 5' primer were used in a second PCR of about 7 to 12 cycles. TCRdb reprocessed the 5' RACE reads via MiXCR and lists one record per CDR3 protein. The sample has 630,000 or so distinct CDR3 sequences; approximately 30% are singletons. To note about this clonotype: Antigen specificity is unknown. This sequence may be a read error, since a much larger clone differs from it by one base.

CDR1 and CDR2 from the germline V gene are SGHKS and YYEKEE (reference sequence). The CDR3 runs 13 residues. The V gene is TRBV5-5, the J gene TRBJ2-4; a weak D match, TRBD1 (6 bases). The J call is in doubt because the DNA end fits TRBJ2-5 better. The sequenced material came from blood. The clonotype originates from a woman of 80 years or more in good health. For the CDR3, the DNA is TGTGCCAGCAACGTTAGGACAGACGTGACCCAGTACTTC. This codes for CASNVRTDVTQYF.